This TCR beta chain was found in a study of blood T cells in healthy people across ages. As concerns this clonotype: The germline gene is not matched at one end of the junction; a read error may be the cause.

The use of a sample-barcoded 5' primer and a J-beta primer mix characterized a second PCR of roughly 7 to 12 cycles. TCRdb passed the 5' RACE reads through MiXCR, listing each CDR3 protein once. Of about 680,000 distinct CDR3 sequences in the sample, 49% were seen once. This CDR3 is 12 amino acids long. Germline CDR1 reads MNHNY; CDR2 reads SVGAGI (reference sequence). The receptor was derived from an older woman in good health. Source material: blood. J is TRBJ2-5 and V is TRBV6-6; D is possibly TRBD2 (6 bases). DNA for the CDR3: TGTACCAGCAGCCCGGGACTCCAGACCCAGTACTTC. As protein: CTSSPGLQTQYF.